The next 2 T cell receptor beta chains were all read from a single sample in a study of Graves' ophthalmopathy and Graves' hyperthyroidism. RNA transcripts were the source from which TCR beta CDR3 regions were amplified. HTBI primers served in a first-round RT-PCR, which a second-round multiplex PCR followed. TCRdb re-analysed the multiplex PCR reads in MiXCR, keeping a single row per CDR3 protein. This sample has about 220,000 distinct CDR3 sequences, with 20% to 25% found just once. Sequenced: peripheral blood. Receptors were obtained from a woman aged 45-60 years with Graves' ophthalmopathy.

This clonotype occurred many times. The chain is built from TRBV5-1 and TRBJ1-1, with D unclear. CDR1 SGHRS and CDR2 YFSETQ come from the germline V gene. The V gene lost 0 bases and the J gene lost 0 bases, with 12 bases spanning the gap. This CDR3 has 16 amino acids. The CDR3 coding sequence is TGCGCCAGCAGCTTGGATCGGGGTATGGTGAACACTGAAGCTTTCTTT. It encodes CASSLDRGMVNTEAFF.

This chain uses TRBV15 with TRBJ1-1, with unresolved D. Germline V gene lookup returns CDR1 LNHNV and CDR2 YYDKDF (reference sequence). The ends were cut back, 1 base at V and 5 bases at J, with 11 bases in the middle. This CDR3 has 14 residues. The DNA for the CDR3 is TGTGCCACCAGCAGAGCGGGCGGGGAGACTGAAGCTTTCTTT. Amino acids: CATSRAGGETEAFF. Full variable domain (rest looked up from reference TRBV15 and TRBJ1-1): DAMVIQNPRYQVTQFGKPVTLSCSQTLNHNVMYWYQQKSSQAPKLLFHYYDKDFNNEADTPDNFQSRRPNTSFCFLDIRSPGLGDTAMYLCATSRAGGETEAFFGQGTRLTVV.